These T cell receptor beta chains were read from a single sample in a study of spatial heterogeneity in lung cancer. Each CDR3 protein gets one entry after TCRdb re-called the 5' RACE reads with MiXCR. The repertoire holds tens of thousands of distinct CDR3 sequences, with approximately 6.3% as singletons. The starting material was PBMCs, obtained at surgery. The receptor source for this set is a female donor with early-stage non-small cell lung cancer. The conserved cysteine and the conserved F or W are not part of the CDR3 here.

TRBV9	ASSVGQGFVQY
TRBV12-3/TRBV12-4	ASSQLAGGPYEQY
TRBV19	ASTGRGLETQY
TRBV6-2/TRBV6-3	ASSGRTGSSYEQY
TRBV6-5	ASSYGTGEQETQY
TRBV6-6	ASSPEEKQY
TRBV15	ATSGHTGVVRELF
TRBV20-1	SASPGAPNIQY
TRBV3-1	ASSRAREQY
TRBV12-3/TRBV12-4	ASSWRGPRVDTQY
TRBV18	ASLPMTETYNEQF
TRBV12-3/TRBV12-4	ASSTQGYGNTIY
TRBV20-1	SARDPNRYEQY
TRBV12-3/TRBV12-4	ASSTGIIYEQF
TRBV5-1	ASSEGTVDNSPLH
TRBV20-1	SARLFRGGATYEQY
TRBV20-1	SAKSSGKIYEQY
TRBV20-1	SARPGPAAYNEQF
TRBV4-1	ASNSGADTEAF
TRBV12-3/TRBV12-4	ASTPTGGVGGYT
TRBV5-1	ASSPGATNEKLF